The 13 T cell receptor beta chains reported below all come from one sample, sequenced in a study of cytomegalovirus exposure and HLA in healthy donors. Primers for the PCR totalled 60 Vbeta and 13 Jbeta. Clones were sequenced by immunoSEQ multiplex PCR, and TCRdb holds only the in-frame ones, with some missing. The sample yields about 150,000 clones, 70% to 80% seen once. Sequencing was performed on PBMCs. All receptors derive from a human donor in good health.

A few counts support this clone. This chain links TRBV7-9 with TRBJ1-1; TRBD1 is a possible D gene (6 bases). The V end lost 4 bases, the J end lost 7 bases, and 25 bases lay between the germline ends. The germline V gene encodes CDR1 SEHNR and CDR2 FQNEAQ (reference sequence). The CDR3 extends over 17 amino acids. This CDR3 is CASSSLGGAEGDGEAFF. DNA for the CDR3: TGTGCCAGCAGCTCGTTAGGGGGGGCTGAAGGGGACGGTGAAGCTTTCTTT.

The chain is built from TRBV2 and TRBJ2-7; TRBD1 agrees at 7 bases. The germline CDR1 and CDR2 sequences are SNHLY and FYNNEI. This CDR3 is built from 15 residues. J gave up 0 bases and V 3 bases, and 5 bases lay outside the gene matches. This chain's CDR3 is CASSDPGQTSYEQYF. The CDR3 coding sequence is TGTGCCAGCAGTGACCCGGGACAGACCTCCTACGAGCAGTACTTC.

This clone was recorded only once. The rearrangement joins TRBV18 to TRBJ1-1; weak D call: TRBD1 (5 bases). The CDR3 is made up of 14 amino acids. V lost 3 bases, J lost 5 bases, and 13 bases lay in between. Germline lookup yields CDR1 KGHSH and CDR2 LQKENI. CDR3 loop: CASSPSGGGTEAFF. CDR3 DNA sequence: TGTGCCAGCTCACCCTCTGGGGGAGGGACTGAAGCTTTCTTT.

The rearrangement joins TRBV11-2 to TRBJ2-7; D may be TRBD2 (5 bases). With 5 bases removed from V and 0 bases from J, the gap between germline ends came to 17 bases. Germline assignment: CDR1 SGHAT and CDR2 FQNNGV. The CDR3 contains 16 residues. In DNA, the CDR3 is TGTGCCAGCAGCACCTATTGGACTGGGAGCTCCTACGAGCAGTACTTC. It encodes CASSTYWTGSSYEQYF.

The chain employs TRBV7-3 and TRBJ2-1; 14 bases are shared with TRBD2. The CDR3 is made up of 17 amino acids. CDR1 is SGHTA, CDR2 FQGTGA, per germline. Losses at the gene ends were 4 bases for V and 3 bases for J; bases not matched to a gene: 5. This CDR3 reads CASSSGTSGSHYNEQFF. In DNA, the CDR3 is TGTGCCAGCAGCTCCGGGACTAGCGGGAGTCACTACAATGAGCAGTTCTTC.

V usage is TRBV19 and J usage is TRBJ2-1; 8 bases map to TRBD1. V lost 5 bases to trimming and J lost 2 bases; unmatched junction nucleotides: 8. Germline CDR1 LNHDA, CDR2 SQIVND (reference sequence). The CDR3 covers 16 residues. CDR3 DNA: TGTGCCAGTAGTGTATCCGGGACAGGAACCTACAATGAGCAGTTCTTC. Translated, it gives CASSVSGTGTYNEQFF.

The sample holds a few counts of this clone. V and J are TRBV29-1 and TRBJ2-1; 10 bases align to TRBD1. CDR3 size: 12 residues. Germline V lookup: CDR1 SQVTM, CDR2 ANQGSEA. The ends lost 7 bases at V and 8 bases at J; junction bases unmatched: 5. The CDR3 here is CSGGDRGYEQFF. DNA for the CDR3: TGCAGCGGAGGGGACAGGGGCTATGAGCAGTTCTTC.

The rearrangement joins TRBV14 to TRBJ2-5; TRBD1 matches at 7 bases. Germline V CDR1 and CDR2: SGHDN, FVKESK. The CDR3 loop spans 15 amino acids. V shed 5 bases and J 1 base; nucleotides not matched to a gene: 7. CDR3 nucleotides: TGTGCCAGCAGCACCCGACAGGGCCTCCAAGAGACCCAGTACTTC. Protein product: CASSTRQGLQETQYF.

The chain combines TRBV6-5 with TRBJ1-2, with D hard to call. Germline CDR1 reads MNHEY; CDR2 reads SVGAGI. V gave up 6 bases and J gave up 8 bases, with 19 bases separating them. This CDR3 is 14 amino acids long. The CDR3 is CASREPGRPAGYTF. As DNA, the CDR3 is TGTGCCAGCAGAGAACCCGGGAGGCCCGCAGGCTACACCTTC.

The chain joins TRBV7-6 to TRBJ1-5, with unresolved D. Germline-derived CDR1 and CDR2 are SGHVS and FNYEAQ. The CDR3 extends over 14 amino acids. The germline V and J ends were trimmed by 5 bases and 7 bases, with 15 bases remaining between them. CDR3 region: CASSGRMGLQPQHF. The CDR3 DNA reads as TGTGCCAGCAGCGGCAGGATGGGTTTGCAGCCCCAGCATTTT.

The J gene is TRBJ1-3, the V gene TRBV7-9, with a tentative D call TRBD1 (6 bases). CDR1 SEHNR and CDR2 FQNEAQ come from the germline V gene (reference sequence). This CDR3 has 17 amino acids. Trimming left V 4 bases short and J 0 bases short, with 16 bases between. CDR3 amino acids: CASSSTFRGDSGNTIYF. The CDR3 DNA is TGTGCCAGCAGCTCTACATTCAGGGGCGACTCTGGAAACACCATATATTTT. Supplemented by reference TRBV7-9 and TRBJ1-3, the full variable domain reads DTGVSQNPRHKITKRGQNVTFRCDPISEHNRLYWYRQTLGQGPEFLTYFQNEAQLEKSRLLSDRFSAERPKGSFSTLEIQRTEQGDSAMYLCASSSTFRGDSGNTIYFGEGSWLTVV.

This chain uses TRBV28 with TRBJ1-4, with D possibly TRBD1 on 5 matching bases. The germline V gene has CDR1 MDHEN and CDR2 SYDVKM. The CDR3 is made up of 15 amino acids. The V and J ends lost 5 bases and 5 bases respectively, with 15 bases between them. CDR3 sequence: CASSLYRRANEKLFF. The CDR3, as DNA: TGTGCCAGCAGTCTCTACAGGCGTGCGAATGAAAAACTGTTTTTT.

The V gene is TRBV19, the J gene TRBJ1-4, with 7 bases matching TRBD1. The CDR3 is 14 residues long. Germline V gives CDR1 LNHDA, CDR2 SQIVND (reference sequence). The V gene end was trimmed by 3 bases and the J gene end by 3 bases; junction bases not matched to a gene: 1. This chain's CDR3 is CASSMGTANEKLFF. CDR3 nucleotides: TGTGCCAGTAGTATGGGGACAGCTAATGAAAAACTGTTTTTT.